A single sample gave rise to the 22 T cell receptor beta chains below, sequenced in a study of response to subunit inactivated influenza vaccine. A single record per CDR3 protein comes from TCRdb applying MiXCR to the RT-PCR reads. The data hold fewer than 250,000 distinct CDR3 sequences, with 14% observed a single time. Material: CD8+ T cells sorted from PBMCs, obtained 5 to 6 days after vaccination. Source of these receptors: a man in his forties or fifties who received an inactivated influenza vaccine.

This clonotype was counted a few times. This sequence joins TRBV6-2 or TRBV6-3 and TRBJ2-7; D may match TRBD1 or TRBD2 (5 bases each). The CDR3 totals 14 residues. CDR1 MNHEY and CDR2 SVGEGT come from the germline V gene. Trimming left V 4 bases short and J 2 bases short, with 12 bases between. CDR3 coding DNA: TGTGCCAGCAGTTTCCGGGACGGGCCCTACGAGCAGTACTTC. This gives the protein CASSFRDGPYEQYF.

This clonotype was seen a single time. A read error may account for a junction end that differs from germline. The CDR3 reads CASSPGTGPFYEQYF. The CDR3 DNA reads as TGTGCTAGCAGCCCGGGGACAGGGCCCTTCTACGAGCAGTACTTC. The chain uses TRBV7-7 and TRBJ2-7, with TRBD1 identical over 9 bases. This CDR3 region has 15 residues. CDR1 is SSHAT and CDR2 is FNYEAQ in the germline V gene (reference sequence).

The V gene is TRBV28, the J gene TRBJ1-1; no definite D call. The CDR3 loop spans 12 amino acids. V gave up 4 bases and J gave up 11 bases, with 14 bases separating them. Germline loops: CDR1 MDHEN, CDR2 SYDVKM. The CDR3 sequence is CASSSDPLGAFF. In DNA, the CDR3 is TGTGCCAGCAGTTCTGACCCGCTGGGCGCTTTCTTT.

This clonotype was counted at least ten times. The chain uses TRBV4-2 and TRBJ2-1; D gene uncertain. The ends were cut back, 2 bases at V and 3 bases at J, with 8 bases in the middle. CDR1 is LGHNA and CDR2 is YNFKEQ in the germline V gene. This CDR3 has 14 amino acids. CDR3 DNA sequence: TGTGCCAGCAGCCAATTTGACGGCTACAATGAGCAGTTCTTC. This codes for CASSQFDGYNEQFF.

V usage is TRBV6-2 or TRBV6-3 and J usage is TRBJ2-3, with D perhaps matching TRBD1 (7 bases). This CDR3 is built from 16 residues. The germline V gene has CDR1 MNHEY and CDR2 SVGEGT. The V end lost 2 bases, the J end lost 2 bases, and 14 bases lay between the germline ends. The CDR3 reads CASSYAGQKPTDTQYF. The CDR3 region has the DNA TGTGCCAGCAGTTACGCGGGACAGAAGCCCACAGATACGCAGTATTTT.

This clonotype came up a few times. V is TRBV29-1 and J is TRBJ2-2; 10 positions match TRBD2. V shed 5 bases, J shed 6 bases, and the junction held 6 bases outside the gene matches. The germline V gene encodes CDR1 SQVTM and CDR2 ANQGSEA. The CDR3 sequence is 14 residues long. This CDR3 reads CSVPSGREAGELFF. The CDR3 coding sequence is TGCAGCGTTCCTAGCGGGAGAGAGGCCGGGGAGCTGTTTTTT.

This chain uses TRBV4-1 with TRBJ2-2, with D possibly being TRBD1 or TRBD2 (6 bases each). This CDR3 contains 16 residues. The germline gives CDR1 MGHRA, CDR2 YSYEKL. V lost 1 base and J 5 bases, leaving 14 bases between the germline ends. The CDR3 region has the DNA TGCGCCAGCAGCCAAGGAGGAGGGGGGCTGACCGGGGAGCTGTTTTTT. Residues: CASSQGGGGLTGELFF.

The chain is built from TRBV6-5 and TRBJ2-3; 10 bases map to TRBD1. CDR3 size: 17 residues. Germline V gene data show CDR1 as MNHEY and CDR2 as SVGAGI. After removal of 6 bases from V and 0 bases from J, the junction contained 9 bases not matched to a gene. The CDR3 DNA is TGTGCCAGCAGATTAGGACAGGGGGTCTCTAGCACAGATACGCAGTATTTT. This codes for CASRLGQGVSSTDTQYF.

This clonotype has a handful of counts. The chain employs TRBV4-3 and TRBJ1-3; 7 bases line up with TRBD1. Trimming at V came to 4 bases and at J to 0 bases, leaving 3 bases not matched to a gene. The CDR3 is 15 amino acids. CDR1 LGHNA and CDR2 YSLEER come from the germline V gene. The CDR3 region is CASSPGQISGNTIYF. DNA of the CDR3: TGCGCCAGCAGCCCGGGACAGATCTCTGGAAACACCATATATTTT.

CDR3 loop: CASSLALQETQYF. CDR3 nucleotides: TGTGCCAGCAGCTTGGCCCTACAAGAGACCCAGTACTTC. The chain combines TRBV5-5 with TRBJ2-5, with D uncertain. The CDR3 extends over 13 amino acids. The V end lost 0 bases, the J end lost 2 bases, and 5 bases lay between the germline ends. Germline loops: CDR1 SGHKS, CDR2 YYEKEE (reference sequence).

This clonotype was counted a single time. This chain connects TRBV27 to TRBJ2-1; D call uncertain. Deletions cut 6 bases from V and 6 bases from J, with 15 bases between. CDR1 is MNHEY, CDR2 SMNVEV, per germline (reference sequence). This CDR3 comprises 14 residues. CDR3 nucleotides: TGTGCCAGCAGCCTGGGTGGTGGTTTCAATGAGCAGTTCTTC. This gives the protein CASSLGGGFNEQFF.

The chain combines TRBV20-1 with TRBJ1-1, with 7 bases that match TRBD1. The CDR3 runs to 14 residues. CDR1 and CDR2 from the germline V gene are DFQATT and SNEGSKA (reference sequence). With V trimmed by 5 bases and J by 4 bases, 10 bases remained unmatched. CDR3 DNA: TGCAGTGCTCGAAGGACAGGAGGGGTCACTGAAGCTTTCTTT. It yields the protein CSARRTGGVTEAFF.

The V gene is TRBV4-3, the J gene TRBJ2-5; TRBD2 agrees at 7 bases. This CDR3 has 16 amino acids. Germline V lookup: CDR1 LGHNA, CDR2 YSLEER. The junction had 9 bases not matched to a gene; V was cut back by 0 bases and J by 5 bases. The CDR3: CASSQDGTGTKETQYF. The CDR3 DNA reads TGCGCCAGCAGCCAAGATGGGACCGGGACTAAGGAGACCCAGTACTTC.

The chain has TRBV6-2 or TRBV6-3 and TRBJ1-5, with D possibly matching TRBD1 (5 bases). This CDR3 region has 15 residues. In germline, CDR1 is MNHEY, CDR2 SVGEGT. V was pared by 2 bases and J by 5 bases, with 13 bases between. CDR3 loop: CASSYEGTFHQPQHF. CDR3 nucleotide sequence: TGTGCCAGCAGTTACGAAGGGACCTTTCATCAGCCCCAGCATTTT.

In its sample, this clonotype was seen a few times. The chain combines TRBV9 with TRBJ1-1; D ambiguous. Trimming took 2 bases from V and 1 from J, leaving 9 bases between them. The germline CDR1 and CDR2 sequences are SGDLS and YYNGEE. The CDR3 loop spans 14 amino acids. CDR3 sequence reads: CASSVDQPNTEAFF. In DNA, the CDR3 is TGTGCCAGCAGCGTGGACCAGCCGAACACTGAAGCTTTCTTT.

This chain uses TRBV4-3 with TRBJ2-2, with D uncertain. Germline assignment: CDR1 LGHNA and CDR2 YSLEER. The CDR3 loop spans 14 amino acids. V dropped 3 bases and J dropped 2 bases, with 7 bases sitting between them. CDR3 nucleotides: TGCGCCAGCAGCCACCACAGCAACACCGGGGAGCTGTTTTTT. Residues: CASSHHSNTGELFF.

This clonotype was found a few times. The CDR3 DNA reads as TGTGCCAGCAGCTCTACAGTGCTCTACGAGCAGTACTTC. Amino acids: CASSSTVLYEQYF. V is TRBV12-3 or TRBV12-4 and J is TRBJ2-7; no definite D call. This CDR3 has 13 amino acids. Between the trimmed V and J ends, which lost 6 bases and 3 bases, there was a span of 12 bases.

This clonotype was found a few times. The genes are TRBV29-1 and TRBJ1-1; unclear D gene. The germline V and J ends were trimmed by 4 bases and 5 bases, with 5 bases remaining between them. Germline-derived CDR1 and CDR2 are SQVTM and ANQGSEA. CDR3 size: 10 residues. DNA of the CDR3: TGCAGCGTTGCCTCGACTGAAGCTTTCTTT. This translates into CSVASTEAFF.

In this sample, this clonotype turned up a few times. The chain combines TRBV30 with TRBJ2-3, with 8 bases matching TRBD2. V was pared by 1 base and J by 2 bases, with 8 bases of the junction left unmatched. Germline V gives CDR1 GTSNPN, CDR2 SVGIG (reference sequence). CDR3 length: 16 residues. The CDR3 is CAWSADSGVNTDTQYF. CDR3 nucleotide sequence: TGTGCCTGGAGTGCTGATAGCGGGGTGAACACAGATACGCAGTATTTT.

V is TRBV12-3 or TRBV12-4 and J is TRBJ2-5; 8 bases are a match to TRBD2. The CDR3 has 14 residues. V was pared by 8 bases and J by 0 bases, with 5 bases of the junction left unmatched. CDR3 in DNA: TGTGCCAGCGGGGGACTAGAGTACCAAGAGACCCAGTACTTC. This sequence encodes CASGGLEYQETQYF.

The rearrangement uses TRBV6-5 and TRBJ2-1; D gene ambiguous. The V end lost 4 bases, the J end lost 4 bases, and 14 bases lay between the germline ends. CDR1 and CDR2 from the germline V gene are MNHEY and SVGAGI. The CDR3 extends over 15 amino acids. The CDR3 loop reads CASSSVGLSYNEQFF. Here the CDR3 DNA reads TGTGCCAGCAGTTCCGTGGGGTTGTCTTACAATGAGCAGTTCTTC.

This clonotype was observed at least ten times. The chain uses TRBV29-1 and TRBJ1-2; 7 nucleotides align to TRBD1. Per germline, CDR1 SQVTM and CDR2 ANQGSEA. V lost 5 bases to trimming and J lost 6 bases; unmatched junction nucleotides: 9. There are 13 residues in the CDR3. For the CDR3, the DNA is TGCAGCGTTAGACAGGGCTCGCTACATGGCTACACCTTC. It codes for CSVRQGSLHGYTF.